Listed below are T cell receptor beta chains from one sample, sequenced in a study of human T cells and chemical hapten exposure. TCRdb passed the RACE reads through MiXCR, listing each CDR3 protein once. The data contain 100,000 or so distinct CDR3 sequences, under 35% of them singletons. The sequencing here drew on whole blood, taken in connection with sensitization to the hapten diphenylcyclopropenone (DPC). These receptors were taken from a man in his forties with alopecia areata. Some clones in this sample may be carry-over from other donors' samples. Both conserved end residues are part of each CDR3. A D gene is named only where the DNA matches it firmly. The size of a clone is reported for some rows only, either as once, few or many, or as a class for expanded clones.

>few|TRBJ2-3|TRBV7-9|.
CASSPPRAGEGTQYF
TGTGCCAGCAGCCCCCCCCGTGCAGGGGAAGGTACGCAGTATTTT
>.|TRBJ1-1|TRBV27|.
CASGRQYGEAFF
TGTGCCAGCGGTAGACAGTATGGTGAAGCTTTCTTT
>.|TRBJ2-1|TRBV12-3/TRBV12-4|.
CASSLSKWAGFYNEQFF
TGTGCCAGCAGTCTTTCCAAGTGGGCAGGGTTTTACAATGAGCAGTTCTTC
>.|TRBJ2-3|TRBV6-2/TRBV6-3|TRBD2
CASSSLGVGLARRDTQYF
TGTGCCAGCAGTTCCTTAGGGGTTGGACTAGCTCGAAGAGATACGCAGTATTTT
>.|TRBJ2-2|TRBV6-6|TRBD1
CASNNRGDTGELFF
TGTGCCAGCAACAACAGGGGGGACACCGGGGAGCTGTTTTTT
>few|TRBJ1-5|TRBV4-2|.
CASSQGTFSNQPQHF
TGTGCCAGCAGCCAAGGGACATTTAGCAATCAGCCCCAGCATTTT
>few|TRBJ1-1|TRBV27|.
CASSFSGTEAFF
TGTGCCAGCAGTTTCAGCGGAACTGAAGCTTTCTTT
>.|TRBJ2-6|TRBV5-1|TRBD1
CASSLLTGGSGANVLTF
TGCGCCAGCAGCTTGTTGACAGGGGGCTCGGGGGCCAACGTCCTGACTTTC
>few|TRBJ1-4|TRBV11-2|.
CASSLGAGPIEKLFF
TGTGCCAGCAGCTTAGGGGCAGGACCTATAGAAAAACTGTTTTTT
>.|TRBJ1-6|TRBV3-1|TRBD1
CASSQDIVRGRPLHF
TGTGCCAGCAGCCAAGATATTGTAAGGGGGCGCCCCCTCCACTTT
>.|TRBJ2-5|TRBV12-3/TRBV12-4|.
CASSSRHGETQYF
TGTGCCAGCAGTTCTCGGCATGGAGAGACCCAGTACTTC
>.|TRBJ2-5|TRBV6-5|.
CASRPNALVKETQYF
TGTGCCAGCAGACCAAACGCACTAGTCAAAGAGACCCAGTACTTC
>.|TRBJ2-3|TRBV19|.
CASTPVSEPSTDTQYF
TGTGCCAGTACCCCCGTCTCGGAACCTAGCACAGATACGCAGTATTTT
>few|TRBJ1-4|TRBV4-3|.
CASSQSLLGGLAEKLFF
TGCGCCAGCAGCCAATCATTATTGGGAGGTCTCGCGGAAAAACTGTTTTTT
>.|TRBJ2-1|TRBV5-1|TRBD1
CASGDRGPYNEQFF
TGCGCCAGCGGAGACAGGGGACCCTACAATGAGCAGTTCTTC
>few|TRBJ2-1|TRBV7-8|TRBD2
CASRRLAGGNEQFF
TGTGCCAGCAGGAGGCTAGCGGGAGGTAATGAGCAGTTCTTC
>few|TRBJ2-7|TRBV7-9|.
CASSPRIDGTYEQYF
TGTGCCAGCAGCCCACGCATCGACGGAACCTACGAGCAGTACTTC
>.|TRBJ2-2|TRBV5-4|.
CASSLSFRGTGELFF
TGTGCCAGCAGCTTATCCTTCAGGGGTACCGGGGAGCTGTTTTTT
>.|TRBJ2-3|TRBV7-2|.
CASSLVSTDTQYF
TGTGCCAGCAGCTTAGTTAGCACAGATACGCAGTATTTT
>few|TRBJ2-3|TRBV4-3|TRBD2
CASSQGRGGVSTDTQYF
TGCGCCAGCAGCCAAGGCCGGGGGGGGGTGAGCACAGATACGCAGTATTTT
>.|TRBJ1-2|TRBV29-1|.
CSVRRANYGYTF
TGCAGCGTGAGACGCGCTAACTATGGCTACACCTTC
>.|TRBJ2-5|TRBV9|.
CASSQTQQETQYF
TGTGCCAGCAGCCAGACGCAGCAAGAGACCCAGTACTTC
>.|TRBJ2-1|TRBV6-2/TRBV6-3|.
CASSSSSYNEQFF
TGTGCCAGCAGCTCCTCATCCTACAATGAGCAGTTCTTC
>few|TRBJ2-2|TRBV9|.
CASSPRGSGELFF
TGTGCCAGCAGCCCCCGGGGGTCTGGGGAGCTGTTTTTT
>.|TRBJ2-3|TRBV5-1|.
CASSLEDGSRFITDTQYF
TGCGCCAGCAGCTTGGAGGACGGTTCGCGGTTCATCACAGATACGCAGTATTTT
>.|TRBJ2-3|TRBV20-1|TRBD2
CSARVSGLATDTQYF
TGCAGTGCTAGAGTTAGCGGGCTAGCGACAGATACGCAGTATTTT
>.|TRBJ2-2|TRBV5-6|TRBD1
CASSFQQGLRTGELFF
TGTGCCAGCAGCTTCCAACAGGGGTTGCGCACCGGGGAGCTGTTTTTT
>many|TRBJ2-4|TRBV24-1|.
CATSEAGLTKNIQYF
TGTGCCACCAGTGAGGCAGGGTTAACCAAAAACATTCAGTACTTC
>few|TRBJ2-5|TRBV11-2|.
CASSLMVAGWGQETQYF
TGTGCCAGCAGCTTAATGGTGGCAGGGTGGGGGCAAGAGACCCAGTACTTC
>.|TRBJ2-1|TRBV2|TRBD2
CASSSGTSVRNEQFF
TGTGCCAGCAGTAGCGGGACTAGCGTACGGAATGAGCAGTTCTTC
>.|TRBJ1-3|TRBV6-5|.
CASSPRTQAAGNTIYF
TGTGCCAGCAGCCCTCGGACGCAGGCGGCTGGAAACACCATATATTTT
>few|TRBJ2-1|TRBV6-5|.
CASSYGNEQFF
TGTGCCAGCAGTTATGGGAATGAGCAGTTCTTC
>few|TRBJ1-2|TRBV7-2|.
CASSLDRAAGYTF
TGTGCCAGCAGCTTAGACAGGGCGGCTGGCTACACCTTC
>few|TRBJ2-3|TRBV6-5|TRBD1
CASSYTGGATDTQYF
TGTGCCAGCAGTTACACAGGGGGCGCGACAGATACGCAGTATTTT
>few|TRBJ2-7|TRBV20-1|TRBD1
CSATGTGYSYEQYF
TGCAGTGCCACCGGGACAGGATATTCCTACGAGCAGTACTTC
>.|TRBJ2-1|TRBV6-6|.
CASSYSANYNEQFF
TGTGCCAGCAGTTACTCGGCTAACTACAATGAGCAGTTCTTC
>few|TRBJ1-3|TRBV3-1|.
CASSQREDGNTIYF
TGTGCCAGCAGCCAGCGGGAGGACGGAAACACCATATATTTT
>.|TRBJ2-2|TRBV6-5|.
CASSLGQINTGELFF
TGTGCCAGCAGTTTAGGACAGATTAACACCGGGGAGCTGTTTTTT
>.|TRBJ2-4|TRBV2|.
CASSGTGAKNIQYF
TGTGCCAGCAGTGGCACGGGGGCCAAAAACATTCAGTACTTC
>.|TRBJ2-3|TRBV7-9|TRBD2
CASSPTLGGTDTQYF
TGTGCCAGCAGCCCTACGCTGGGAGGGACAGATACGCAGTATTTT
>.|TRBJ1-5|TRBV24-1|.
CATSDFYSNQPQHF
TGTGCCACCAGTGATTTTTATAGCAATCAGCCCCAGCATTTT
>.|TRBJ2-2|TRBV12-3/TRBV12-4|TRBD2
CATSGLAGGPNTGELFF
TGTGCCACCTCGGGACTAGCGGGAGGGCCGAACACCGGGGAGCTGTTTTTT
>.|TRBJ1-5|TRBV12-3/TRBV12-4|.
CASSEDRRQASNQPQHF
TGTGCCAGCTCTGAGGACAGACGACAGGCGAGCAATCAGCCCCAGCATTTT
>.|TRBJ2-1|TRBV7-2|.
CASSLSRARGEQFF
TGTGCCAGCAGCTTAAGTAGGGCCAGGGGTGAGCAGTTCTTC
>few|TRBJ2-3|TRBV14|TRBD2
CASRHHWTSSPHTQYF
TGTGCCAGCAGACACCATTGGACTAGCTCGCCACATACGCAGTATTTT
>few|TRBJ2-3|TRBV6-2/TRBV6-3|TRBD2
CASSYSLAGRKTDTQYF
TGTGCCAGCAGTTACTCCCTAGCGGGACGTAAGACAGATACGCAGTATTTT
>few|TRBJ2-1|TRBV7-2|TRBD1
CASSLVSDRGNEQFF
TGTGCCAGCAGCTTAGTCTCGGACAGGGGCAATGAGCAGTTCTTC
>.|TRBJ2-3|TRBV9|TRBD1
CASSEGAGSTDTQYF
TGTGCCAGCAGCGAGGGGGCGGGCAGCACAGATACGCAGTATTTT
>few|TRBJ1-1|TRBV5-4|.
CASSHHEAAAFF
TGTGCCAGCAGCCATCACGAGGCAGCAGCTTTCTTT
>.|TRBJ2-1|TRBV29-1|.
CSVTRQDTYNEQFF
TGCAGCGTTACAAGACAGGATACCTACAATGAGCAGTTCTTC
>few|TRBJ2-2|TRBV14|.
CASSPGTANTGELFF
TGTGCCAGCAGCCCGGGGACGGCGAACACCGGGGAGCTGTTTTTT
>.|TRBJ2-2|TRBV27|.
CASSLAVPGELFF
TGTGCCAGCAGTTTAGCGGTCCCCGGGGAGCTGTTTTTT
>few|TRBJ2-1|TRBV6-2/TRBV6-3|TRBD2
CASSYFITSGRNEQFF
TGTGCCAGCAGTTACTTCATCACTAGCGGGAGGAATGAGCAGTTCTTC
>.|TRBJ2-3|TRBV12-3/TRBV12-4|.
CATQVGGRSTDTQYF
TGTGCCACCCAGGTGGGGGGGCGATCCACAGATACGCAGTATTTT
>few|TRBJ1-1|TRBV20-1|TRBD1
CSATGTEAFF
TGCAGTGCTACCGGGACAGAGGCTTTCTTT
>.|TRBJ2-1|TRBV6-5|.
CASSYVRGAYNEQFF
TGTGCCAGCAGTTACGTAAGGGGAGCCTACAATGAGCAGTTCTTC
>few|TRBJ2-1|TRBV14|.
CASSQVASANEQFF
TGTGCCAGCAGCCAAGTGGCGTCAGCCAATGAGCAGTTCTTC
>.|TRBJ2-1|TRBV28|.
CASSFLAGGRDEQFF
TGTGCCAGCAGTTTCCTCGCGGGCGGTAGGGATGAGCAGTTCTTC
>.|TRBJ2-6|TRBV5-6|TRBD2
CASTLAGVVSGANVLTF
TGTGCCAGCACCCTAGCGGGAGTTGTCTCTGGGGCCAACGTCCTGACTTTC